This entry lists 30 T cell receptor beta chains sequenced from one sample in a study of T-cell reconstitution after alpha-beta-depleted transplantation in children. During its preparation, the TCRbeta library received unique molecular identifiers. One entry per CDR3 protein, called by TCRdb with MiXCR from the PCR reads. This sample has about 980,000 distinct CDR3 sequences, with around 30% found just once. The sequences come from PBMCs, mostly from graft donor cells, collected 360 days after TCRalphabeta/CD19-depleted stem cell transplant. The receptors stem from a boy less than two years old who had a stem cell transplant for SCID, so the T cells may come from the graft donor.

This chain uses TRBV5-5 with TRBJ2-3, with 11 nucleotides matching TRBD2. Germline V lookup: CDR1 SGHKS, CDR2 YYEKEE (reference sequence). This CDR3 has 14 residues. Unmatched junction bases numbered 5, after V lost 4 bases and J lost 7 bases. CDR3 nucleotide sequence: TGTGCCAGCAGCCCGACTAGCGGGGAACATACGCAGTATTTT. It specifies CASSPTSGEHTQYF.

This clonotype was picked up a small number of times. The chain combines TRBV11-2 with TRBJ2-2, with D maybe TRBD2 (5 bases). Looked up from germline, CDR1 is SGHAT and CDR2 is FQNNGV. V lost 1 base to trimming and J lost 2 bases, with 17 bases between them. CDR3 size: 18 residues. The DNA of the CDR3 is TGTGCCAGCAGCTTAGGAGGCTCTCGCGGGCGAAACACCGGGGAGCTGTTTTTT. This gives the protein CASSLGGSRGRNTGELFF.

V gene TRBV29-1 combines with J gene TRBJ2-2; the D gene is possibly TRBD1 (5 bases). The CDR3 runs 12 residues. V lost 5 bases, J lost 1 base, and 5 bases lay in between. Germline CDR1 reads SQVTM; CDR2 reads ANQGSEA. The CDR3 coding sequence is TGCAGCGTTACAGGGAACACCGGGGAGCTGTTTTTT. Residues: CSVTGNTGELFF.

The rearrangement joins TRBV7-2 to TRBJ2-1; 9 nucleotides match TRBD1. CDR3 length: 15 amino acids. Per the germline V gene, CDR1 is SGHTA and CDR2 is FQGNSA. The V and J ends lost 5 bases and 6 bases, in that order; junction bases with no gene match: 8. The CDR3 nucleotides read TGTGCCAGCAGCCGGGACAGGGTGGCGGGCAATGAGCAGTTCTTC. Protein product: CASSRDRVAGNEQFF.

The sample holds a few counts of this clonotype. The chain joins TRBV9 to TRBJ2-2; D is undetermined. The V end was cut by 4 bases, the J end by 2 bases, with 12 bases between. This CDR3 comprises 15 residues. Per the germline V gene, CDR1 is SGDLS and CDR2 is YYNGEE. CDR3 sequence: CASSSFGRNTGELFF. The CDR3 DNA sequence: TGTGCCAGCAGCTCATTTGGGCGTAACACCGGGGAGCTGTTTTTT. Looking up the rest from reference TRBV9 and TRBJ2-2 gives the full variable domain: DSGVTQTPKHLITATGQRVTLRCSPRSGDLSVYWYQQSLDQGLQFLIQYYNGEERAKGNILERFSAQQFPDLHSELNLSSLELGDSALYFCASSSFGRNTGELFFGEGSRLTVL.

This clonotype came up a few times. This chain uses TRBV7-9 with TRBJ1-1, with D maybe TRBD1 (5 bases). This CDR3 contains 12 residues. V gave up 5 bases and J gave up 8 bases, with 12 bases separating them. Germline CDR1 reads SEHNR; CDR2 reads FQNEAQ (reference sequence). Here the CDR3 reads CASSPDWTEAFF. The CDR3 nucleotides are TGTGCCAGCAGCCCCGATTGGACAGAAGCTTTCTTT.

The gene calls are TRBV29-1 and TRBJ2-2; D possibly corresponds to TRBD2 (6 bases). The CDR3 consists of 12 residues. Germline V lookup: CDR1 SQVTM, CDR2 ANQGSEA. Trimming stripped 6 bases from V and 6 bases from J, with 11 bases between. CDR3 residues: CSVGRYSGELFF. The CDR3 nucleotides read TGCAGCGTGGGGAGGTACTCCGGGGAGCTGTTTTTT.

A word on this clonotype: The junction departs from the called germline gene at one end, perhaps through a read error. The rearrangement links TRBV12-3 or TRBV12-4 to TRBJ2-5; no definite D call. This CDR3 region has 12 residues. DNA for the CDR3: TGTGCCAGCTGTTTCCACGGAGAGACCCAGTACTTC. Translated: CASCFHGETQYF.

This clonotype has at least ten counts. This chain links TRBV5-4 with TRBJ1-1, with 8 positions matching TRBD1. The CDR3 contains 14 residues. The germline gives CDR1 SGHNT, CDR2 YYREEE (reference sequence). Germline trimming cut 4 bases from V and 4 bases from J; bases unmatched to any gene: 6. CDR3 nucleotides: TGTGCCAGCAGCCTCAGGGGGCTGAGCACTGAAGCTTTCTTT. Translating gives CASSLRGLSTEAFF.

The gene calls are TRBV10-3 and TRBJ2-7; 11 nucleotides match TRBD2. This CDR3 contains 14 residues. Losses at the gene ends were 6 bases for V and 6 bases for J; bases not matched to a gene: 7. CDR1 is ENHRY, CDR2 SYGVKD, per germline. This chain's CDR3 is CAIRASGGTFEQYF. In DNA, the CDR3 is TGTGCCATCAGGGCTAGCGGGGGGACCTTCGAGCAGTACTTC.

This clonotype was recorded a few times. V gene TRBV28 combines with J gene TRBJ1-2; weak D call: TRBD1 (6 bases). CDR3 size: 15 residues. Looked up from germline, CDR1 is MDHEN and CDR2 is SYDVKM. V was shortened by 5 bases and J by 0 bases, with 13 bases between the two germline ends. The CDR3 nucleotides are TGTGCCAGCAGTAAACAGGGACTTCCTAACTATGGCTACACCTTC. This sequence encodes CASSKQGLPNYGYTF.

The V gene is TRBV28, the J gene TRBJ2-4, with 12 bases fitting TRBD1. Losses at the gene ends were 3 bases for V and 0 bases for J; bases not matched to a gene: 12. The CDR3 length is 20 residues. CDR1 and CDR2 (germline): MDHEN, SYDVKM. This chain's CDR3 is CASSFGTGGFPILAKNIQYF. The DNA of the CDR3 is TGTGCCAGCAGTTTTGGGACAGGGGGCTTCCCCATACTAGCCAAAAACATTCAGTACTTC.

CDR3 amino acids: CASSLALAGGTETQYF. The CDR3, as DNA: TGTGCCAGCAGCTTAGCCCTAGCGGGGGGAACGGAGACCCAGTACTTC. This chain joins TRBV7-2 and TRBJ2-5; TRBD2 agrees at 11 bases. Germline assignment: CDR1 SGHTA and CDR2 FQGNSA. The CDR3 runs to 16 residues. Germline trimming cut 0 bases from V and 5 bases from J; bases unmatched to any gene: 5.

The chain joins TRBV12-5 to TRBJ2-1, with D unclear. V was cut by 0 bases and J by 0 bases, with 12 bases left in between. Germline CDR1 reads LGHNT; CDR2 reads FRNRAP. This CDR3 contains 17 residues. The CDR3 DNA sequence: TGTGCTAGTGGTTTGGTACACCCGAGGAGCTCCTACAATGAGCAGTTCTTC. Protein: CASGLVHPRSSYNEQFF.

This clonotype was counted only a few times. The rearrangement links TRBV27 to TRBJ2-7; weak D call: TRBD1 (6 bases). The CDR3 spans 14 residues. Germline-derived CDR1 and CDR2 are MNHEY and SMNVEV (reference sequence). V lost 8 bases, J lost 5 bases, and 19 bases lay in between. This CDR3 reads CASAPGQPLNEQYF. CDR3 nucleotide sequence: TGTGCCAGCGCACCGGGACAACCTTTGAACGAGCAGTACTTC.

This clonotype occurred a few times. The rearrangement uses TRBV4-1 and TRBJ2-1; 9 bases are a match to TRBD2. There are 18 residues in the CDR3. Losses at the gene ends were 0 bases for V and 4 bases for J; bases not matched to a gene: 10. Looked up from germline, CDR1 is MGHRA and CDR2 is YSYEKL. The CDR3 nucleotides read TGCGCCAGCAGCCAAGAGGCCCATTTAGCGGGGGCGTACAATGAGCAGTTCTTC. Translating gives CASSQEAHLAGAYNEQFF.

CDR3 in amino acids: CASSRLTGSNEKLFF. In DNA, the CDR3 is TGCGCCAGCAGCCGATTGACAGGTTCGAATGAAAAACTGTTTTTT. The V and J genes are TRBV4-3 and TRBJ1-4; D possibly corresponds to TRBD1 (6 bases). The CDR3 consists of 15 residues. Trimming removed 4 bases from V and 5 bases from J, with 14 bases in between. Germline CDR1 reads LGHNA; CDR2 reads YSLEER.

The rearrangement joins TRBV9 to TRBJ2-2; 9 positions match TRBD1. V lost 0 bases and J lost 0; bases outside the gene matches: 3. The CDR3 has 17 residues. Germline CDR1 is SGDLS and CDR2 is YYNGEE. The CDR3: CASSVAGQGANTGELFF. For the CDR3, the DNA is TGTGCCAGCAGCGTAGCGGGACAGGGTGCGAACACCGGGGAGCTGTTTTTT.

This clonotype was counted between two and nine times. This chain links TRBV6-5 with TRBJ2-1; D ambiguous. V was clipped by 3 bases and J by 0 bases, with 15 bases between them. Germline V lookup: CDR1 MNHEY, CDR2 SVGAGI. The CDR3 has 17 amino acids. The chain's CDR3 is CASSYLWLQSSYNEQFF. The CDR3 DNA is TGTGCCAGCAGTTATTTGTGGCTCCAGTCCTCCTACAATGAGCAGTTCTTC.

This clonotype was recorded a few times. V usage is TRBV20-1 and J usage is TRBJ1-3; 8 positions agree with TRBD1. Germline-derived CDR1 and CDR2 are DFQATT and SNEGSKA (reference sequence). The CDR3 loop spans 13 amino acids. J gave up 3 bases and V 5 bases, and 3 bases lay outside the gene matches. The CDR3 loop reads CSALTGDGNTIYF. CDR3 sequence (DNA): TGCAGTGCTCTGACAGGGGATGGAAACACCATATATTTT.

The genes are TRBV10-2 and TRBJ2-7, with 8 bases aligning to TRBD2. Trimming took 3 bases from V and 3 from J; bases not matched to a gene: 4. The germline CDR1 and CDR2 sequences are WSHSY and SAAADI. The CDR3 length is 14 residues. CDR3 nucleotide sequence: TGCGCCAGCAGTGAAGCGGGGGTCCACTACGAGCAGTACTTC. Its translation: CASSEAGVHYEQYF.

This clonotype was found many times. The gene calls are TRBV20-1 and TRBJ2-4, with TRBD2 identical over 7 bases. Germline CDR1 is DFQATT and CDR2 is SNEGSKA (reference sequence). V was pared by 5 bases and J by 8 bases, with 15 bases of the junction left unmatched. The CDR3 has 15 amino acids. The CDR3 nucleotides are TGCAGTGCTTTGGGTCTGGGGGGGATTGAAGACATTCAGTACTTC. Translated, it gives CSALGLGGIEDIQYF.

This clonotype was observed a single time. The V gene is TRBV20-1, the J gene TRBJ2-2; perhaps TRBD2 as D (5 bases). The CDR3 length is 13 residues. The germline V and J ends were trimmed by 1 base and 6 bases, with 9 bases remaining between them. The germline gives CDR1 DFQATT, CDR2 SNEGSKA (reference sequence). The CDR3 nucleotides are TGCAGTGCTAGAGTTACGGGGTCCGGGGAGCTGTTTTTT. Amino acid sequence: CSARVTGSGELFF.

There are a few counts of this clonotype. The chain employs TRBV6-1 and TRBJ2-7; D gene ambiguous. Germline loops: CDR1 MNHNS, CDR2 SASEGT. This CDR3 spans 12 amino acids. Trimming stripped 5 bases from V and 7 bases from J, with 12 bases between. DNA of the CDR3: TGTGCCAGCAGTCGTGTGCCGGGTGAGCAGTACTTC. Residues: CASSRVPGEQYF.

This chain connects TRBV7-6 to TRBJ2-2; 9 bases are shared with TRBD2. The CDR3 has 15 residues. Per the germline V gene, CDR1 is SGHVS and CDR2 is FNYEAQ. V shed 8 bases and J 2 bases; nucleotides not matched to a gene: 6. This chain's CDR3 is CASRKRGDNTGELFF. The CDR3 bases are TGTGCCAGCCGAAAGCGGGGGGATAACACCGGGGAGCTGTTTTTT.

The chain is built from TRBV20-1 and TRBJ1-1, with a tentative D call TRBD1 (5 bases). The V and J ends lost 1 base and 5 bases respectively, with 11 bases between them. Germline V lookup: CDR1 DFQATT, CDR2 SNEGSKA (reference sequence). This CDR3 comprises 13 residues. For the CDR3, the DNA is TGCAGTGCTAGAGGGCAACGGGGGACTGAAGCTTTCTTT. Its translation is CSARGQRGTEAFF.

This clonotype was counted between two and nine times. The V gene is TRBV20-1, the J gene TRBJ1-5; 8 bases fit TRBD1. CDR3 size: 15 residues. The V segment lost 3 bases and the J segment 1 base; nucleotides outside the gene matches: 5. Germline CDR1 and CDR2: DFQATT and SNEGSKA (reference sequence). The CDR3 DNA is TGCAGTGCTAGGACAGGGGTCTGGAGCAATCAGCCCCAGCATTTT. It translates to CSARTGVWSNQPQHF.

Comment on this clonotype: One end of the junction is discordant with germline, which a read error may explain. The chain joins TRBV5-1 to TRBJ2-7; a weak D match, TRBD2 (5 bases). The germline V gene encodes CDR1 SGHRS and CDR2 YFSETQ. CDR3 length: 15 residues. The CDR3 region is CASSLDLSGNYEHYF. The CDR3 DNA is TGCGCCAGCAGCTTGGATTTATCGGGGAACTACGAGCATTACTTC.

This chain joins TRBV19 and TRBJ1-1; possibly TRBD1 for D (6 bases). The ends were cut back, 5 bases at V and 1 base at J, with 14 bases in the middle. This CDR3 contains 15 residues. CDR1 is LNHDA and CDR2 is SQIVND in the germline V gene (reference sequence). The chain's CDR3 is CASSPWNRENTEAFF. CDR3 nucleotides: TGTGCCAGTAGTCCATGGAACAGGGAGAACACTGAAGCTTTCTTT.

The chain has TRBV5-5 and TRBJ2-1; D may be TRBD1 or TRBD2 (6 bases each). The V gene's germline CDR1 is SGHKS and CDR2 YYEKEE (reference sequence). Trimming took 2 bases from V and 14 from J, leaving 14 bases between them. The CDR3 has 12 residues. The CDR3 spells CASSFSAGEEFF. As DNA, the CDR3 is TGTGCCAGCAGCTTTTCCGCAGGGGAGGAGTTCTTC.